This T cell receptor (beta chain) was recorded in a study of blood T cell repertoires in COVID-19. Looking at the study overall: From T cells, B-cell-depleted T cells, or PBMCs came the material, which was cDNA or gDNA.

Source study methods: Amplification from reference gene primers served as the basis for estimated nucleated cell counts. Data came from immunoSEQ multiplex PCR; TCRdb stores just in-frame clones and leaves some out. V, J and clone size were drawn from that table, and D and trimming were deduced from the DNA. Altogether approximately 90,000 clones are present, 87% being singletons, with the ten largest covering roughly 7.1%. Trimming pared 3 bases from V and 4 bases from J, leaving 8 bases between. The germline V gene encodes CDR1 WSHSY and CDR2 SAAADI. The CDR3 is made up of 13 amino acids. The source is a human donor with acute or convalescent COVID-19. The donor label of this sample is uncertain. Sequencing was carried out using peripheral blood. This chain links TRBV10-2 with TRBJ2-3, with unresolved D. CDR3 protein: CASSDPYSDTQYF. CDR3 bases: TGCGCCAGCAGTGACCCCTATTCAGATACGCAGTATTTT.